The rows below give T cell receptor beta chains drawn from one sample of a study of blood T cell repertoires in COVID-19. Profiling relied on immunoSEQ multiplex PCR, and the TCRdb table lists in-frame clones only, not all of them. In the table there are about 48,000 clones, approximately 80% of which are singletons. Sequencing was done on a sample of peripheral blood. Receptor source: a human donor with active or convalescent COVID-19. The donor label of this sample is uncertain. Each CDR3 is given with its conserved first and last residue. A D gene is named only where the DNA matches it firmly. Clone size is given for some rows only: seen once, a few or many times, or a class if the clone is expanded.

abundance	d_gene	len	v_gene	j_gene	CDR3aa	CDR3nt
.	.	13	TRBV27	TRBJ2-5	CASSWRIQETQYF	TGTGCCAGCAGTTGGCGGATCCAAGAGACCCAGTACTTC
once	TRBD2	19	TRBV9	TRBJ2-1	CASSPQGLAGGNSYNEQFF	TGTGCCAGCAGCCCCCAGGGACTAGCGGGAGGAAACTCCTACAATGAGCAGTTCTTC
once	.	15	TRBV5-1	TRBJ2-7	CASSFLADGSYEQYF	TGCGCCAGCAGCTTCTTAGCGGATGGTTCATACGAGCAGTACTTC
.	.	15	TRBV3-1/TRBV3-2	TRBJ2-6	CASSHTGTGANVLTF	TGTGCCAGCAGCCACACAGGGACTGGGGCCAACGTCCTGACTTTC
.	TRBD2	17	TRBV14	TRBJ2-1	CASSLMGGTSGYNEQFF	TGTGCCAGCAGCTTAATGGGCGGGACTAGCGGATACAATGAGCAGTTCTTC
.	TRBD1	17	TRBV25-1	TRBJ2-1	CASSGSPGTVSYNEQFF	TGTGCCAGCAGTGGATCCCCAGGGACAGTATCCTACAATGAGCAGTTCTTC
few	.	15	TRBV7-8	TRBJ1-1	CASSLYGGWNTEAFF	TGTGCCAGCAGCTTATACGGAGGGTGGAACACTGAAGCTTTCTTT
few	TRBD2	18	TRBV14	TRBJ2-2	CASSHTQPGLAVTGELFF	TGTGCCAGCAGCCATACTCAACCGGGACTAGCGGTTACCGGGGAGCTGTTTTTT
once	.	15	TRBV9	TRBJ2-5	CASSVTTGRQETQYF	TGTGCCAGCAGCGTAACCACAGGGCGGCAAGAGACCCAGTACTTC
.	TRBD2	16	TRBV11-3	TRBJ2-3	CASSHWTSGFTDTQYF	TGTGCCAGCAGCCATTGGACTAGCGGGTTCACAGATACGCAGTATTTT
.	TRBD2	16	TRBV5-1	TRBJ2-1	CASSFSAGGLNNEQFF	TGCGCCAGCAGCTTCTCAGCGGGAGGGCTGAACAATGAGCAGTTCTTC
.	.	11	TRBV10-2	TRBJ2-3	CASSGADTQYF	TGCGCCAGCAGTGGGGCCGATACGCAGTATTTT
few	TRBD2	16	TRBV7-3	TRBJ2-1	CASRLPGTSGSIEQFF	TGTGCCAGCAGGCTACCCGGGACTAGCGGGAGTATTGAGCAGTTCTTC
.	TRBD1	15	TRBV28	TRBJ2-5	CASSFGQGSQETQYF	TGTGCCAGCAGTTTCGGACAGGGATCCCAAGAGACCCAGTACTTC
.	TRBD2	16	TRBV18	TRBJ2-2	CASSPGLAGKTGELFF	TGTGCCAGCTCACCCGGACTAGCGGGAAAGACCGGGGAGCTGTTTTTT
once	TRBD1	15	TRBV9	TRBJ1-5	CASSVQPDRAQPQHF	TGTGCCAGCAGCGTCCAACCGGACAGGGCTCAGCCCCAGCATTTT
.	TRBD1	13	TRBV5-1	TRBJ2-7	CASTDRVSYEQYF	TGCGCCAGCACGGACAGGGTGTCCTACGAGCAGTACTTC
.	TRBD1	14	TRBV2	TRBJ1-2	CASSDQGANYGYTF	TGTGCCAGCAGTGATCAGGGGGCTAACTATGGCTACACCTTC
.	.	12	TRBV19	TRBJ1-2	CASSVDQGGYTF	TGTGCCAGTAGTGTGGATCAGGGTGGCTACACCTTC
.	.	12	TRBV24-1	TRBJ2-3	CATSASTDTQYF	TGTGCCACCAGTGCGAGCACAGATACGCAGTATTTT
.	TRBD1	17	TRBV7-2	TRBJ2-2	CASSLMYETGGTGELFF	TGTGCCAGCAGCTTAATGTACGAGACAGGGGGCACCGGGGAGCTGTTTTTT
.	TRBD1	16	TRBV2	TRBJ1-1	CASRATGGGRNTEAFF	TGTGCCAGCAGAGCGACAGGGGGCGGGAGGAACACTGAAGCTTTCTTT
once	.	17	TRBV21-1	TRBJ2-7	CASSERPCGAHSYEQYF	TGTGCCAGCAGCGAAAGGCCCTGCGGGGCCCACTCCTACGAGCAGTACTTC
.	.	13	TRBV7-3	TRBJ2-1	CASSPSEDREQFF	TGTGCCAGCAGCCCAAGTGAGGATCGGGAGCAGTTCTTC
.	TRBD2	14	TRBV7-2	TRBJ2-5	CASSLAGGVETQYF	TGTGCCAGCAGCTTAGCGGGAGGGGTAGAGACCCAGTACTTC
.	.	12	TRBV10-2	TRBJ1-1	CATSDRNTEAFF	TGCGCCACCTCTGACAGGAACACTGAAGCTTTCTTT
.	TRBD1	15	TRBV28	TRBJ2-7	CASSPRRTGGFEQYF	TGTGCCAGCAGTCCCCGCCGGACAGGGGGGTTCGAGCAGTACTTC
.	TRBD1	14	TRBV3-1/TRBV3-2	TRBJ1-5	CASSPRTGNQPQHF	TGTGCCAGCAGCCCCCGGACAGGGAACCAGCCCCAGCATTTT
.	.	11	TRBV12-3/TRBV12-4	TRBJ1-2	CASAGNYGYTF	TGTGCCAGCGCAGGGAACTATGGCTACACCTTC
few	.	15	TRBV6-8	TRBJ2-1	CASSLGTLSYNEQFF	TGTGCCAGCAGTTTAGGGACACTCTCCTACAATGAGCAGTTCTTC
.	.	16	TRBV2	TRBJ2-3	CASRPEGTTSTDTQYF	TGTGCCAGCAGGCCCGAGGGGACAACTAGCACAGATACGCAGTATTTT
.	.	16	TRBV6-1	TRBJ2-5	CASSETPGGGMQTQYF	TGTGCCAGCAGTGAAACCCCGGGGGGCGGGATGCAGACCCAGTACTTC
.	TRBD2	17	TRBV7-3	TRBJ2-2	CASSLMSGGPGTGELFF	TGTGCCAGCAGCTTAATGTCGGGAGGGCCGGGCACCGGGGAGCTGTTTTTT
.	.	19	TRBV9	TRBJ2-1	CASGAGRRGSTVGYNEQFF	TGTGCCAGCGGAGCCGGGCGACGAGGGTCAACGGTCGGCTACAATGAGCAGTTCTTC
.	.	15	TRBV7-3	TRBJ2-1	CASSPTVASGSEQFF	TGTGCCAGCAGCCCCACGGTAGCGTCGGGGAGTGAGCAGTTCTTC
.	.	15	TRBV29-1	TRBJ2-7	CSVEDRIGGAYEQYF	TGCAGCGTTGAAGATCGAATAGGGGGGGCCTACGAGCAGTACTTC
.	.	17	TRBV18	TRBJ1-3	CASSPTTGGASGNTIYF	TGTGCCAGCTCACCGACTACTGGCGGGGCGTCCGGAAACACCATATATTTT
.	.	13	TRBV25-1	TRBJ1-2	CASSEHGGDGYTF	TGTGCCAGCAGTGAACATGGGGGCGATGGCTACACCTTC
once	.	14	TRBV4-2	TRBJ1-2	CASTANAGSYGYTF	TGTGCCAGCACCGCCAACGCCGGGAGCTATGGCTACACCTTC
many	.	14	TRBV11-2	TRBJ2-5	CASSLFGVQETQYF	TGTGCCAGCAGCTTATTCGGAGTCCAAGAGACCCAGTACTTC
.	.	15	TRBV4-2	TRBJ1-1	CASSQDLIWEGAAFF	TGTGCCAGCAGCCAAGATCTAATTTGGGAGGGAGCAGCTTTCTTT
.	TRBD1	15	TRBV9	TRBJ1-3	CASSFGTGTGNTIYF	TGTGCCAGCAGCTTCGGGACAGGGACCGGAAACACCATATATTTT
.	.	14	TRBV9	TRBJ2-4	CASSVGDRQNIQYF	TGTGCCAGCAGCGTAGGTGACAGACAAAACATTCAGTACTTC
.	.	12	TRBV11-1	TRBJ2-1	CASSLSLHEQFF	TGTGCCAGCAGCTTATCTCTCCATGAGCAGTTCTTC
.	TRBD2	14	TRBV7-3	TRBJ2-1	CASSLGGVDNEQFF	TGTGCCAGCAGCTTAGGGGGGGTAGACAATGAGCAGTTCTTC